These T cell receptor beta chains were read from a single sample in a study of OX40 agonist ivuxolimab in advanced cancers. Clones were sequenced by immunoSEQ multiplex PCR, and TCRdb holds only the in-frame ones, with some missing. The sample records about 72,000 clones, less than 90% being singletons. Specimen: CD4+ or CD8+ T cells sorted from blood, collected in a trial of the OX40 agonist ivuxolimab. These receptors were taken from an adult with an advanced solid tumor such as melanoma, head and neck, liver or kidney cancer. Each CDR3 is given with its conserved first and last residue. D genes are given only for firm matches. Clone size is stated in some rows and not others, as once, few, many or a class when expanded.

abundance,d_gene,v_gene,j_gene,CDR3nt,CDR3aa
.,TRBD2,TRBV4-3,TRBJ2-7,TGCGCCAGCAGCCAAGGAGGCGGGAGCCCCTACGAGCAGTACTTC,CASSQGGGSPYEQYF
.,.,TRBV9,TRBJ1-2,TGTGCCAGCAGCGAGAGGGGGACTTCACACTATGGCTACACCTTC,CASSERGTSHYGYTF
.,.,TRBV15,TRBJ2-7,TGTGCCACCAGCAGAGATACCCTAGTAGGCGAGCAGTACTTC,CATSRDTLVGEQYF
.,.,TRBV4-1,TRBJ1-5,TGCGCCAGCAGCCAAGATCAGGACCAGCCCCAGCATTTT,CASSQDQDQPQHF
.,.,TRBV29-1,TRBJ2-7,TGCAGCGTCAGACTAGTAGGCTCCTACGAGCAGTACTTC,CSVRLVGSYEQYF
.,.,TRBV6-1,TRBJ2-7,TGTGCCAGCAGTGAGAGTCTATCGGGCGGGAACTCCTACGAGCAGTACTTC,CASSESLSGGNSYEQYF
once,.,TRBV23-1,TRBJ2-2,TGCGCCAGCAGCGTTACAATCAGGGCCGCGAACACCGGGGAGCTGTTTTTT,CASSVTIRAANTGELFF
.,TRBD2,TRBV7-2,TRBJ2-5,TGTGCCAGCAGTAACTCGGGACTAGCGGGAGCGGAGACCCAGTACTTC,CASSNSGLAGAETQYF
.,TRBD2,TRBV19,TRBJ2-2,TGTGCCATCTTTCCCGGGACTAGCGGGAGTGGGACCGGGGAGCTGTTTTTT,CAIFPGTSGSGTGELFF
.,TRBD2,TRBV7-9,TRBJ2-7,TGTGCCAGCAGCCCTAGCGGGAGTAGTGACGAGCAGTACTTC,CASSPSGSSDEQYF
.,TRBD1,TRBV2,TRBJ1-5,TGTGCCAGCAGCAAATCGGGACAGGGCGGACAGCCCCAGCATTTT,CASSKSGQGGQPQHF
.,.,TRBV19,TRBJ1-1,TGTGCCAGTAGGGGCCCAAACACTGAAGCTTTCTTT,CASRGPNTEAFF
.,TRBD1,TRBV4-1,TRBJ1-2,TGCGCCAGCAGTCCCACCGGGACAGATACCCTGGGCGGCTACACCTTC,CASSPTGTDTLGGYTF
.,.,TRBV6-5,TRBJ2-7,TGTGCCAGCAGTTACTCAAGCGGTAGGGGGGGCTACGAGCAGTACTTC,CASSYSSGRGGYEQYF
once,TRBD1,TRBV11-3,TRBJ2-3,TGTGCCAGCAGCCCCCGGACAGGGTCAGATACGCAGTATTTT,CASSPRTGSDTQYF
.,.,TRBV2,TRBJ1-3,TGTGCCAGCAGTGAAGGGCATCTCTACTCTGGAAACACCATATATTTT,CASSEGHLYSGNTIYF
.,TRBD2,TRBV28,TRBJ2-1,TGTGCCAGCAGTTTATTACTTGTACTAGCGGGAGCTGTCAATGAGCAGTTCTTC,CASSLLLVLAGAVNEQFF
.,.,TRBV10-3,TRBJ2-7,TGTGCCATCAGTGACTCGGGGGGCACTGGGGAGCAGTACTTC,CAISDSGGTGEQYF
.,.,TRBV11-1,TRBJ1-1,TGTGCCAGCAGCTTTCAAGGAGCGAACACTGAAGCTTTCTTT,CASSFQGANTEAFF
.,.,TRBV7-9,TRBJ1-2,TGTGCCAGCAGCCCTTCCGCGGACGGAAACTATGGCTACACCTTC,CASSPSADGNYGYTF
.,.,TRBV6-5,TRBJ2-5,TGTGCCAGCAGTCCGGGCCAAACCCGGGAGACCCAGTACTTC,CASSPGQTRETQYF
once,TRBD1,TRBV5-4,TRBJ1-4,TGTGCCAGCAGCTTGGAGGGACAGGGGATCCCAAAACTGTTTTTT,CASSLEGQGIPKLFF
.,TRBD1,TRBV5-4,TRBJ2-1,TGTGCCAGCAGCGAATCGACAGGGTTCAATGAGCAGTTCTTC,CASSESTGFNEQFF
.,TRBD2,TRBV14,TRBJ2-3,TGTGCCAGCAGCCCCCTAATATTAACTAGCGGGAAAGCGGATACGCAGTATTTT,CASSPLILTSGKADTQYF
.,.,TRBV5-6,TRBJ2-1,TGTGCCAGCAGCTCCGCGGGGGCACATGAGCAGTTCTTC,CASSSAGAHEQFF
once,TRBD2,TRBV5-4,TRBJ2-5,TGTGCCAGCAACGAAGCGGGAGGTTTGGAGACCCAGTACTTC,CASNEAGGLETQYF
.,.,TRBV7-2,TRBJ1-1,TGTGCCAGCAGCTTAGTCGTAGAGTCCGCTTTCTTT,CASSLVVESAFF
.,.,TRBV7-2,TRBJ1-1,TGTGCCAGCAGCTTTGACAGGAATGCTGAAGCTTTCTTT,CASSFDRNAEAFF
.,TRBD2,TRBV19,TRBJ2-7,TGTGCCAGTACCTCAATAGCGGGGGAGCAGTACTTC,CASTSIAGEQYF
.,TRBD2,TRBV5-1,TRBJ2-5,TGCGCCAGCGAAAGCGGGGACTTGGGAGAGACCCAGTACTTC,CASESGDLGETQYF
.,.,TRBV27,TRBJ2-3,TGTGCCAGCAGTTTGCAGGACCTAACAGATACGCAGTATTTT,CASSLQDLTDTQYF
medium-sized,TRBD1,TRBV19,TRBJ2-3,TGTGCCAGCAGACAGGGGTCCACAGATACGCAGTATTTT,CASRQGSTDTQYF
.,.,TRBV19,TRBJ1-1,TGTGCCAGTAACCTTAGGACGGTGAACACTGAAGCTTTCTTT,CASNLRTVNTEAFF
.,TRBD1,TRBV6-6,TRBJ1-5,TGTGCCAGCAGTTACCGGGACAGGGATCAGCCCCAGCATTTT,CASSYRDRDQPQHF
.,.,TRBV7-7,TRBJ2-5,TGTGCCAGCAGCCGGGTAGGGGTAGAGACCCAGTACTTC,CASSRVGVETQYF
.,.,TRBV9,TRBJ2-1,TGTGCCAGCAGCGTACTCGGACAGCGGACTAATGAGCAGTTCTTC,CASSVLGQRTNEQFF
.,TRBD2,TRBV4-2,TRBJ2-3,TGTGCCAGCAGCCAAGATTTATCGACTAGCTCTAGCACAGATACGCAGTATTTT,CASSQDLSTSSSTDTQYF
few,.,TRBV11-2,TRBJ1-3,TGTGCCAGCAGCTTTTATTCCGGAAACACCATATATTTT,CASSFYSGNTIYF
.,TRBD2,TRBV4-3,TRBJ2-3,TGCGCCAGCAGCCAGAGGGTGGCGGGAGGGCCAGATACGCAGTATTTT,CASSQRVAGGPDTQYF
.,TRBD1,TRBV11-2,TRBJ1-1,TGTGCCAGCAGCTCATCGGACAGGCCGAGCACTGAAGCTTTCTTT,CASSSSDRPSTEAFF
.,TRBD1,TRBV5-1,TRBJ2-5,TGCGCCAGCAGCTTGGAGTGGACAGGGGGTTGGGAGACCCAGTACTTC,CASSLEWTGGWETQYF
few,.,TRBV5-4,TRBJ1-2,TGTGCCAGCAGCTTGGCGGGCAGAAACTATGGCTACACCTTC,CASSLAGRNYGYTF
.,.,TRBV19,TRBJ2-3,TGTGCCAGTAGTATCGGAGTAAGCACAGATACGCAGTATTTT,CASSIGVSTDTQYF
.,.,TRBV6-5,TRBJ2-5,TGTGCCAGCAGTTACCTTGGGACCCCCCGCGGGGAGACCCAGTACTTC,CASSYLGTPRGETQYF
few,.,TRBV19,TRBJ1-5,TGTGCCAGTATCCCAGGGTCAGGCAGCAATCAGCCCCAGCATTTT,CASIPGSGSNQPQHF
.,.,TRBV18,TRBJ2-3,TGTGCCAGCTCCCCAGGGCTTCGAGGACAGTCAGATACGCAGTATTTT,CASSPGLRGQSDTQYF
.,.,TRBV9,TRBJ2-3,TGTGCCAGCAGCGTAGTGGTATCGGATACGCAGTATTTT,CASSVVVSDTQYF
.,.,TRBV11-3,TRBJ1-1,TGTGCCAGCAGCTTAGATCTAATAGACAGAAGACGAATGAACACTGAAGCTTTCTTT,CASSLDLIDRRRMNTEAFF
.,.,TRBV27,TRBJ2-3,TGTGCCAGCAGGTCGCCCATGCGGTCGGATACGCAGTATTTT,CASRSPMRSDTQYF
.,.,TRBV28,TRBJ1-3,TGTGCCAGCAGTTTAGTCAGCTCTGGAAACACCATATATTTT,CASSLVSSGNTIYF
.,.,TRBV11-3,TRBJ2-2,TGTGCCAGCAGCGGAAACACCGGGGAGCTGTTTTTT,CASSGNTGELFF
.,TRBD1,TRBV4-1,TRBJ1-1,TGCGCCAGCAGCCAGTCAAGGACAGGGGGGAACACTGAAGCTTTCTTT,CASSQSRTGGNTEAFF
once,.,TRBV19,TRBJ2-5,TGTGCCAGTAGGGCGGGGGAGACCCAGTACTTC,CASRAGETQYF